One sample yielded the 20 T cell receptor beta chains listed below, sequenced in a study of blood T cell repertoires in COVID-19. Clones were sequenced by immunoSEQ multiplex PCR, and TCRdb holds only the in-frame ones, with some missing. The sample records around 150,000 clones, around 79% being singletons. The material sequenced was PBMCs or T cells enriched from blood (not recorded which). The receptors come from a man aged 45 to 65 who had recovered from COVID-19.

The V call is TRBV7-8, the J call TRBJ2-1, with D perhaps matching TRBD1 (5 bases). CDR3 length equals 14 residues. The germline V and J ends were trimmed by 5 bases and 5 bases, with 13 bases remaining between them. The germline V gene encodes CDR1 SGHVS and CDR2 FQNEAQ. CDR3 region: CASSTRQRDNEQFF. CDR3 in DNA: TGTGCCAGCAGCACCAGACAGAGAGACAATGAGCAGTTCTTC.

V and J are TRBV5-5 and TRBJ2-6; tentatively, D is TRBD2 (6 bases). Trimming took off 0 bases at V and 2 bases at J, with 15 bases between the two ends. Looked up from germline, CDR1 is SGHKS and CDR2 is YYEKEE (reference sequence). The CDR3 covers 18 residues. CDR3 residues: CASSLVGRGEAGANVLTF. The CDR3 DNA is TGTGCCAGCAGCTTGGTGGGGCGGGGAGAGGCTGGGGCCAACGTCCTGACTTTC.

The chain recombines TRBV27 with TRBJ2-3; 14 bases agree with TRBD2. Per the germline V gene, CDR1 is MNHEY and CDR2 is SMNVEV (reference sequence). The CDR3 length is 17 residues. J lost 1 base, V lost 5 bases, and 5 bases had no gene match. The CDR3 DNA is TGTGCCAGCAGTGGACTAGCGGGAGGCCTCGGCACAGATACGCAGTATTTT. The encoded protein is CASSGLAGGLGTDTQYF.

This sequence joins TRBV21-1 and TRBJ1-1; the table's D call TRBD1 went unverified against the DNA. TRBV21-1 is a pseudogene locus. CDR3 length: 15 residues. CDR3 residues: CASSKGRTENTEAFF. Here the CDR3 DNA reads TGTGCCAGCAGCAAAGGGCGGACAGAGAACACTGAAGCTTTCTTT.

The V call is TRBV23-1, the J call TRBJ2-2, with a tentative D call TRBD1 (5 bases). TRBV23-1 carries the ORF label, with uncertain function. Trimming cost V 1 base and J 5 bases, with 17 bases left between them. This CDR3 comprises 17 residues. The CDR3 spells CASSQLKSPGQTGELFF. The CDR3 region has the DNA TGCGCCAGCAGTCAATTAAAGTCGCCAGGGCAGACCGGGGAGCTGTTTTTT.

This sequence joins TRBV5-1 and TRBJ2-1, with D perhaps TRBD1 (6 bases). This CDR3 has 16 residues. Germline CDR1 is SGHRS and CDR2 is YFSETQ. The ends were cut back, 1 base at V and 3 bases at J, with 14 bases in the middle. CDR3 DNA sequence: TGCGCCAGCAGCTTGCAAGGACAGAATAACTACAATGAGCAGTTCTTC. Translating it yields CASSLQGQNNYNEQFF.

V and J are TRBV2 and TRBJ2-7; 7 nucleotides line up with TRBD1. V shed 6 bases, J shed 5 bases, and the junction held 7 bases outside the gene matches. The germline V gene encodes CDR1 SNHLY and CDR2 FYNNEI. The CDR3 spans 13 residues. The CDR3 bases are TGTGCCAGCAGGGACACAGGGGTCCACGAGCAGTACTTC. Residues: CASRDTGVHEQYF.

This clone occurred once. The rearrangement uses TRBV19 and TRBJ2-2; D is ambiguous. CDR1 is LNHDA and CDR2 is SQIVND in the germline V gene (reference sequence). The germline V and J ends were trimmed by 4 bases and 1 base, with 4 bases remaining between them. This CDR3 is built from 13 residues. CDR3 sequence: CASSNQNTGELFF. The CDR3 bases are TGTGCCAGTAGTAATCAGAACACCGGGGAGCTGTTTTTT. The full variable domain, rest sourced from reference TRBV19 and TRBJ2-2, is DGGITQSPKYLFRKEGQNVTLSCEQNLNHDAMYWYRQDPGQGLRLIYYSQIVNDFQKGDIAEGYSVSREKKESFPLTVTSAQKNPTAFYLCASSNQNTGELFFGEGSRLTVL.

This chain connects TRBV28 to TRBJ2-1; tentatively, D is TRBD1 (5 bases). This CDR3 region has 16 residues. Trimming pared 2 bases from V and 0 bases from J, leaving 11 bases between. Germline V gene data show CDR1 as MDHEN and CDR2 as SYDVKM. CDR3 sequence (DNA): TGTGCCAGCAGTTTAATCGGCCAGGGCTCCTACAATGAGCAGTTCTTC. Amino acids: CASSLIGQGSYNEQFF. The full variable domain, completed using reference TRBV28 and TRBJ2-1, is DVKVTQSSRYLVKRTGEKVFLECVQDMDHENMFWYRQDPGLGLRLIYFSYDVKMKEKGDIPEGYSVSREKKERFSLILESASTNQTSMYLCASSLIGQGSYNEQFFGPGTRLTVL.

The CDR3 bases are TGCGCCAGCAGTATGGGACAGGCTCATTCACCCCTCCACTTT. This encodes CASSMGQAHSPLHF. The chain combines TRBV5-1 with TRBJ1-6; 8 bases are a match to TRBD1. The germline gives CDR1 SGHRS, CDR2 YFSETQ. J gave up 8 bases and V 5 bases, and 6 bases lay outside the gene matches. This CDR3 is built from 14 residues. Combining the CDR3 with reference TRBV5-1 and TRBJ1-6 gives the whole variable domain KAGVTQTPRYLIKTRGQQVTLSCSPISGHRSVSWYQQTPGQGLQFLFEYFSETQRNKGNFPGRFSGRQFSNSRSEMNVSTLELGDSALYLCASSMGQAHSPLHFGNGTRLTVT.

The CDR3 DNA reads TGTGCCAGCAGCTCGACAGGGGCAAATCAGCCCCAGCATTTT. It specifies CASSSTGANQPQHF. The gene calls are TRBV5-5 and TRBJ1-5; 8 positions match TRBD1. The CDR3 is 14 residues long. In germline, CDR1 is SGHKS, CDR2 YYEKEE (reference sequence). Trimming removed 3 bases from V and 4 bases from J; junction bases left unmatched: 3.

The chain carries TRBV7-8 and TRBJ1-4; 9 nucleotides match TRBD1. The CDR3 length is 18 residues. V gave up 1 base and J gave up 7 bases; unmatched junction bases: 13. The germline V gene has CDR1 SGHVS and CDR2 FQNEAQ. CDR3 loop: CASSLVYRGLKGSEKLFF. The CDR3 region has the DNA TGTGCCAGCAGCTTAGTTTACAGGGGGCTGAAGGGAAGTGAAAAACTGTTTTTT.

The V call is TRBV4-2, the J call TRBJ2-7; tentatively, D is TRBD1 (6 bases). The germline CDR1 and CDR2 sequences are LGHNA and YNFKEQ. Trimming shortened V by 1 base and J by 6 bases, and 10 bases separated the two germline ends. The CDR3 contains 13 residues. CDR3 DNA: TGTGCCAGCAGCCAAGTACAGGGCGGCGAGCAGTACTTC. This codes for CASSQVQGGEQYF.

V gene TRBV19 combines with J gene TRBJ2-7; TRBD1 agrees at 12 bases. This CDR3 spans 17 amino acids. Looked up from germline, CDR1 is LNHDA and CDR2 is SQIVND (reference sequence). V lost 1 base, J lost 4 bases, and 8 bases stayed unmatched. The DNA for the CDR3 is TGTGCCAGTAGTATAGTTCCCGGGACAGGGGGCTCTTACGAGCAGTACTTC. Its translation is CASSIVPGTGGSYEQYF. Combining the CDR3 with reference TRBV19 and TRBJ2-7 gives the whole variable domain DGGITQSPKYLFRKEGQNVTLSCEQNLNHDAMYWYRQDPGQGLRLIYYSQIVNDFQKGDIAEGYSVSREKKESFPLTVTSAQKNPTAFYLCASSIVPGTGGSYEQYFGPGTRLTVT.

This chain joins TRBV7-2 and TRBJ2-1, with TRBD2 matching over 15 bases. The J segment lost 10 bases and the V segment lost 5 bases, leaving 3 bases of the junction unmatched. Germline loops: CDR1 SGHTA, CDR2 FQGNSA. The CDR3 contains 14 residues. The CDR3 nucleotides read TGTGCCAGCAGCCCCGGGACTAGCGGGAGGGAGCAGTTCTTC. Protein sequence: CASSPGTSGREQFF.

The rearrangement links TRBV7-2 to TRBJ2-7; 7 bases are a match to TRBD1. The CDR3 is 15 amino acids. Germline CDR1 SGHTA, CDR2 FQGNSA. J gave up 3 bases and V 6 bases, and 11 bases lay outside the gene matches. CDR3 DNA: TGTGCCAGCAGATTTACCGGGACAGTAGTCTACGAGCAGTACTTC. The encoded protein is CASRFTGTVVYEQYF.

V and J are TRBV6-5 and TRBJ1-1; D not resolved. This CDR3 is built from 14 residues. Germline CDR1 is MNHEY and CDR2 is SVGAGI. The ends were cut back, 2 bases at V and 1 base at J, with 8 bases in the middle. In nucleotides, the CDR3 is TGTGCCAGCAGTTACACCGGGAGGAACACTGAAGCTTTCTTT. It encodes CASSYTGRNTEAFF.

The V gene is TRBV29-1, the J gene TRBJ2-2; the D gene is possibly TRBD1 (5 bases). V lost 6 bases to trimming and J lost 0 bases, with 11 bases between them. This CDR3 contains 14 residues. Germline CDR1 and CDR2: SQVTM and ANQGSEA. Here the CDR3 reads CSVTGLTNTGELFF. In nucleotides, the CDR3 is TGCAGCGTCACAGGCCTAACGAACACCGGGGAGCTGTTTTTT.

The rearrangement joins TRBV6-4 to TRBJ2-2; 9 bases match TRBD1. With V trimmed by 4 bases and J by 3 bases, 0 bases remained unmatched. Germline V gives CDR1 MRHNA, CDR2 SNTAGT. The CDR3 is made up of 14 amino acids. The CDR3 spells CASSGTGDTGELFF. CDR3 DNA: TGTGCCAGCAGTGGGACAGGGGACACCGGGGAGCTGTTTTTT.

The chain recombines TRBV27 with TRBJ1-4; 7 positions agree with TRBD1. J gave up 11 bases and V 2 bases, and 11 bases lay outside the gene matches. Per germline, CDR1 MNHEY and CDR2 SMNVEV (reference sequence). There are 15 residues in the CDR3. CDR3 DNA: TGTGCCAGCAGTTTAGGGGTGACAGGGCACGACAAACTGTTTTTT. This sequence encodes CASSLGVTGHDKLFF.